The T cell receptor beta chain under discussion was sequenced for a study of cytomegalovirus exposure and HLA in healthy donors. Study-level findings and limits: TCR beta V- and J-gene trimming, according to a later analysis, was linked to a missense DCLRE1C variant.

PCR was performed using 60 Vbeta and 13 Jbeta primers. In the original analysis: Later, 65 million to 85 million unique TCR beta chains were counted in an analysis, and 10 million to 12 million of them were shared. Sequencing used immunoSEQ multiplex PCR; TCRdb keeps in-frame clones, though not all of them. The V and J calls and clone size come from that table; D and trimming were worked out from the DNA. Altogether some 200,000 clones are present, roughly 80% being singletons, with the ten largest covering 3.8%. Details on this clone: The antigen is unknown.

Germline V gene lookup returns CDR1 ENHRY and CDR2 SYGVKD. The CDR3 is 15 amino acids. Losses at the gene ends were 0 bases for V and 6 bases for J; bases not matched to a gene: 1. The chain links TRBV10-3 to TRBJ2-3; 12 nucleotides line up with TRBD2. The sequencing input was PBMCs. The source of this sequence is a man aged 50 or older in good health and CMV-seronegative. CDR3 amino acids: CAISESTSGGDTQYF. In DNA, the CDR3 is TGTGCCATCAGTGAGTCGACTAGCGGGGGCGATACGCAGTATTTT.